Listed here are 20 T cell receptor beta chains from one sample, sequenced in a study of T cells in Graves' hyperthyroidism and ophthalmopathy. TCR beta CDR3 regions were amplified from RNA transcripts. First-round RT-PCR with HTBI primers amplified the TCR CDR3 region. MiXCR, applied by TCRdb to the multiplex PCR reads, yields one record per CDR3 protein. The sample shows around 520,000 distinct CDR3 sequences, 14% of them seen only once. The material sequenced was blood. The receptors come from a woman aged 40 to 50 with Graves' hyperthyroidism.

This sequence joins TRBV20-1 and TRBJ2-2, with TRBD2 matching over 8 bases. This CDR3 has 15 residues. V lost 1 base and J lost 4; bases outside the gene matches: 5. Germline-derived CDR1 and CDR2 are DFQATT and SNEGSKA (reference sequence). The chain's CDR3 is CSARGAGGITGELFF. DNA of the CDR3: TGCAGTGCTAGAGGGGCGGGAGGAATCACCGGGGAGCTGTTTTTT.

The table lists this clonotype with many counts. V usage is TRBV12-3 or TRBV12-4 and J usage is TRBJ1-2; the match to TRBD1 covers 9 bases. The V segment lost 1 base and the J segment 4 bases; nucleotides outside the gene matches: 1. The CDR3 covers 14 residues. This chain's CDR3 is CASSLEDRGYGYTF. DNA of the CDR3: TGTGCCAGCAGTTTAGAGGACAGGGGCTATGGCTACACCTTC.

This clonotype was counted ten times or more. This rearrangement joins TRBV7-9 to TRBJ2-3; the match to TRBD1 covers 10 bases. Germline-derived CDR1 and CDR2 are SEHNR and FQNEAQ (reference sequence). V shed 5 bases, J shed 1 base, and the junction held 9 bases outside the gene matches. There are 17 residues in the CDR3. The CDR3: CASSQLTGTGGTDTQYF. For the CDR3, the DNA is TGTGCCAGCAGCCAACTTACCGGGACAGGGGGCACAGATACGCAGTATTTT.

This clonotype was seen ten or more times. The gene calls are TRBV7-9 and TRBJ2-2; D possibly corresponds to TRBD1 (6 bases). CDR1 is SEHNR and CDR2 is FQNEAQ in the germline V gene (reference sequence). Trimming took 0 bases from V and 7 from J, leaving 6 bases between them. The CDR3 contains 13 residues. DNA of the CDR3: TGTGCCAGCAGCTTAGCACAGGGCGGGGAGCTGTTTTTT. Encoded protein: CASSLAQGGELFF.

There are many counts of this clonotype. The chain recombines TRBV28 with TRBJ2-3; D remains ambiguous. Trimming took 5 bases from V and 1 from J, leaving 16 bases between them. This CDR3 comprises 16 residues. Germline V gene sequence: CDR1 MDHEN, CDR2 SYDVKM. The CDR3 loop is CASSTRGGLRTDTQYF. Written as DNA, the CDR3 is TGTGCCAGCAGTACCCGAGGTGGGCTCCGCACAGATACGCAGTATTTT.

The chain has TRBV20-1 and TRBJ2-5; maybe TRBD1 (5 bases). The CDR3 covers 11 residues. The V gene's germline CDR1 is DFQATT and CDR2 SNEGSKA (reference sequence). CDR3 bases: TGCAATACTCGCAGGGAAGAGACCCAGTACTTC. Amino acid sequence: CNTRREETQYF.

The chain links TRBV9 to TRBJ2-3, with D perhaps assigned TRBD1 or TRBD2 (5 bases each). Germline V lookup: CDR1 SGDLS, CDR2 YYNGEE. This CDR3 contains 16 residues. The germline V and J ends were trimmed by 0 bases and 3 bases, with 14 bases remaining between them. The CDR3 bases are TGTGCCAGCAGCGTAGACCCGGGGCCGGGTACAGATACGCAGTATTTT. The encoded protein is CASSVDPGPGTDTQYF.

This clonotype has a handful of counts. The chain uses TRBV10-2 and TRBJ2-1; 11 bases map to TRBD2. Per germline, CDR1 WSHSY and CDR2 SAAADI. The V and J ends lost 10 bases and 6 bases, in that order; junction bases with no gene match: 5. CDR3 length: 13 residues. The CDR3 region has the DNA TGCGCCATCGGACTAGCGGGTCCCAATGAGCAGTTCTTC. This translates into CAIGLAGPNEQFF.

The sample holds many counts of this clonotype. The CDR3 bases are TGTGCCAGCAGAAGTCCCGCGAATACAAATACGCAGTATTTT. Its protein product is CASRSPANTNTQYF. The chain couples TRBV7-2 to TRBJ2-3, with unresolved D. Trimming took 6 bases from V and 7 from J, leaving 17 bases between them. This CDR3 region has 14 residues. From germline, CDR1 is SGHTA and CDR2 FQGNSA.

This clonotype occurred many times. Written as DNA, the CDR3 is TGTGCCAGCAGCCCGGCCGGGGTAGAGCAGTACTTC. Translating it yields CASSPAGVEQYF. J is TRBJ2-7 and V is TRBV7-8, with D maybe TRBD2 (5 bases). CDR1 and CDR2 (germline): SGHVS, FQNEAQ. The CDR3 is 12 residues long. V dropped 5 bases and J dropped 7 bases, with 12 bases sitting between them.

The chain has TRBV6-5 and TRBJ1-3; possibly TRBD1 for D (6 bases). This CDR3 comprises 17 residues. Between the trimmed V and J ends, which lost 0 bases and 3 bases, there was a span of 15 bases. Looked up from germline, CDR1 is MNHEY and CDR2 is SVGAGI. The CDR3 region has the DNA TGTGCCAGCAGTTACTCGAAGTCCAGGGGAGGTGGAAACACCATATATTTT. Its translation: CASSYSKSRGGGNTIYF.

In its sample, this clonotype was seen a few times. The chain is built from TRBV27 and TRBJ1-2; D is ambiguous. Trimming stripped 6 bases from V and 6 bases from J, with 17 bases between. The CDR3 totals 14 residues. Germline V CDR1 and CDR2: MNHEY, SMNVEV (reference sequence). CDR3 protein: CASRIRSGANGYTF. The CDR3 DNA reads as TGTGCCAGCAGGATACGGAGTGGAGCGAATGGCTACACCTTC.

This clonotype has a count of ten or more. The rearrangement joins TRBV11-3 to TRBJ2-3; D is unclear. Germline V gene sequence: CDR1 SGHNT, CDR2 YENEEA. CDR3 length: 15 residues. V lost 2 bases, J lost 2 bases, and 11 bases lay in between. Written as DNA, the CDR3 is TGTGCCAGCAGCTTAATTAGGGCCACCACAGATACGCAGTATTTT. Its protein product is CASSLIRATTDTQYF.

This clonotype was counted at least ten times. The chain couples TRBV5-1 to TRBJ2-1; D is possibly TRBD2 (6 bases). The germline V and J ends were trimmed by 4 bases and 0 bases, with 17 bases remaining between them. There are 17 residues in the CDR3. Germline V gives CDR1 SGHRS, CDR2 YFSETQ. CDR3 sequence: CASSGSRDGSSYNEQFF. Here the CDR3 DNA reads TGCGCCAGCAGCGGGTCCCGGGACGGGAGCTCCTACAATGAGCAGTTCTTC.

This clonotype was detected ten times or more. This chain connects TRBV28 to TRBJ1-2; 7 bases match TRBD1. Trimming cost V 6 bases and J 2 bases; bases outside gene matches: 15. Germline V gene data show CDR1 as MDHEN and CDR2 as SYDVKM. This CDR3 is 17 amino acids long. Here the CDR3 DNA reads TGTGCCAGCAGCCGCCTCCAGGACAGGACGCTGAACTATGGCTACACCTTC. Translation gives CASSRLQDRTLNYGYTF.

The chain uses TRBV4-1 and TRBJ2-7; 7 nucleotides match TRBD2. Trimming at V came to 4 bases and at J to 1 base, leaving 4 bases not matched to a gene. From germline, CDR1 is MGHRA and CDR2 YSYEKL. There are 14 residues in the CDR3. CDR3 in DNA: TGCGCCAGCAGCCGGGAACTAGCGTCCTACGAGCAGTACTTC. It specifies CASSRELASYEQYF.

At least ten counts were recorded for this clonotype. V and J are TRBV12-3 or TRBV12-4 and TRBJ2-7, with TRBD1 matching 9 bases. Unmatched junction bases numbered 11, after V lost 5 bases and J lost 6 bases. There are 15 residues in the CDR3. The CDR3: CASSPWDREFAEQYF. In DNA, the CDR3 is TGTGCCAGCAGTCCTTGGGACAGGGAATTCGCCGAGCAGTACTTC.

The genes are TRBV7-2 and TRBJ2-5; D is possibly TRBD1 (6 bases). The germline V and J ends were trimmed by 0 bases and 1 base, with 9 bases remaining between them. Germline CDR1 reads SGHTA; CDR2 reads FQGNSA. The CDR3 totals 15 residues. CDR3 sequence (DNA): TGTGCCAGCAGCTTAGCGCAAGGGGGCCAAGAGACCCAGTACTTC. Its translation: CASSLAQGGQETQYF.

This clonotype occurred many times. The chain couples TRBV11-2 to TRBJ2-1; the match to TRBD2 covers 7 bases. The V gene's germline CDR1 is SGHAT and CDR2 FQNNGV. This CDR3 is built from 15 residues. The junction had 5 bases not matched to a gene; V was cut back by 5 bases and J by 1 base. As DNA, the CDR3 is TGTGCCAGCAGCGGGAGGGCCCAATCCTACAATGAGCAGTTCTTC. As protein: CASSGRAQSYNEQFF.

The chain has TRBV6-1 and TRBJ1-4; D perhaps matches TRBD1 (5 bases). In germline, CDR1 is MNHNS, CDR2 SASEGT. V lost 5 bases, J lost 0 bases, and 7 bases lay in between. The CDR3 runs to 14 residues. The CDR3: CASSRQTTNEKLFF. The DNA for the CDR3 is TGTGCCAGCAGTCGACAGACAACTAATGAAAAACTGTTTTTT.